These 4 T cell receptor beta chains were sequenced from one sample in a study of cytomegalovirus exposure and HLA in healthy donors. Primers for the PCR totalled 60 Vbeta and 13 Jbeta. Sequencing was performed with immunoSEQ multiplex PCR; in TCRdb, only in-frame clones are kept and a portion is missing. The sample comprises about 160,000 clones, roughly 80% of which are singletons, and about 6.3% rests with the top ten. The sequenced sample consisted of PBMCs. The receptors shown here come from a male donor in good health and CMV-seropositive.

Concerning this clone itself: Germline and junction disagree at one end, which may indicate a read error. The chain recombines TRBV7-7 with TRBJ1-1; 7 bases map to TRBD1. The CDR3 loop spans 13 amino acids. From germline, CDR1 is SSHAT and CDR2 FNYEAQ (reference sequence). The CDR3, as DNA: TGTGCTAGCAGCCAGGGGGTTGAAACTGAAGCTTTCTTT. It encodes CASSQGVETEAFF.

This clone was observed a single time. A read error may produce the germline difference seen at one junction end. This chain joins TRBV7-9 and TRBJ2-1, with D unresolved. Germline V CDR1 and CDR2: SEHNR, FQNEAQ (reference sequence). CDR3 length: 15 residues. The CDR3 coding sequence is TGTTCCAGCAACGTCCCTTCAGGCGTCTACAATGAGCAGTTCTTC. Translation: CSSNVPSGVYNEQFF.

The V and J genes are TRBV13 and TRBJ2-5; 7 bases line up with TRBD1. Per germline, CDR1 PRHDT and CDR2 FYEKMQ (reference sequence). The CDR3 is 14 residues long. V gave up 5 bases and J gave up 4 bases; unmatched junction bases: 7. The CDR3, as DNA: TGTGCCAGCAGCCCGGGACAGCTCGGAGAGACCCAGTACTTC. This encodes CASSPGQLGETQYF.

This chain connects TRBV10-3 to TRBJ1-4; 8 bases align to TRBD1. From germline, CDR1 is ENHRY and CDR2 SYGVKD. The CDR3 spans 17 residues. The ends lost 4 bases at V and 1 base at J; junction bases unmatched: 8. Written as DNA, the CDR3 is TGTGCCATCAGTGGGGGGACAGGAACTATAACTAATGAAAAACTGTTTTTT. Amino acid sequence: CAISGGTGTITNEKLFF.